This T cell receptor beta chain was identified during a study of CD8 T cells in Susac syndrome. Study background: Patients with Susac syndrome were therapy-naive, treated with corticosteroids, or treated with intravenous immunoglobulin alone when blood was collected. Broader study findings: The CD4+ T cell repertoires of Susac syndrome were found to show no clonal expansion.

An amount of RNA that ranged from roughly 0.45 to 1 ug was reverse transcribed with random hexamers. With immunoSEQ multiplex PCR, TCR beta CDR3 was amplified across 54 Vbeta and 13 Jbeta. TCRdb used MiXCR to reprocess the immunoSEQ multiplex PCR reads, holding one entry per CDR3 protein. Of some 160,000 distinct CDR3 sequences in the sample, more than 90% were seen once. About this clonotype: As yet, its antigen is unknown.

The germline V gene has CDR1 MNHEY and CDR2 SVGAGI. This CDR3 has 13 amino acids. Trimming removed 2 bases from V and 9 bases from J; junction bases left unmatched: 5. The receptor was isolated from a human donor with Susac syndrome. The chain is built from TRBV6-5 and TRBJ2-3, with 7 nucleotides matching TRBD2. Sample: CD4+ T cells from PBMCs. The CDR3 DNA reads as TGTGCCAGCAGTTACGAGCCTAGCGGCACGCAGTATTTT. This sequence encodes CASSYEPSGTQYF.